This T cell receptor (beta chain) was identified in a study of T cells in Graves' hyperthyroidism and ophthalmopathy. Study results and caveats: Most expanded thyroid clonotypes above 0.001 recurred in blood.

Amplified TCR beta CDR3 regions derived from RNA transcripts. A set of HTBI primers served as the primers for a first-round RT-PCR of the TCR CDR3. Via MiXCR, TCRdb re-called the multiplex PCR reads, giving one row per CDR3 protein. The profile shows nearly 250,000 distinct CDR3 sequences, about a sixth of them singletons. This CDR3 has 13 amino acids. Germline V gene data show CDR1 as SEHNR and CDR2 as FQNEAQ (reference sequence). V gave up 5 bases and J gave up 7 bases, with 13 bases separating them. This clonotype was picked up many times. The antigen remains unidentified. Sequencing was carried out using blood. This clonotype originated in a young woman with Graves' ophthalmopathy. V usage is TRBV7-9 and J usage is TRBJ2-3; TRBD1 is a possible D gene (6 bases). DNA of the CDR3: TGTGCCAGCAGCCCCTCTAGGGGGAATACGCAGTATTTT. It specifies CASSPSRGNTQYF.